This T cell receptor beta chain was identified during a study of molecular identifiers for immune sequencing clone quantification. Background on the study: Replicate RNA from approximately 20,000 or 100,000 naive CD8 T cells formed five aliquots; four were sequenced.

Findings and caveats of the study: A shared barcode on identical TCR molecules could lead to underestimated sizes for highly expanded clones. Clones above 20 RNA copies held over 98% of effector molecules, under 1% in naive cells.

This clonotype appeared a single time. Antigen unknown. At one end the junction does not follow the germline gene, possibly because of a read error. The length of the CDR3 is 12 residues. The germline V gene has CDR1 SNHLY and CDR2 FYNNEI. Bulk libraries came from a prior protocol with listed TCR primers. MiXCR, applied by TCRdb to the PCR reads, yields one record per CDR3 protein. The profile shows some 650,000 distinct CDR3 sequences, just under 20% of them singletons. The origin of this receptor is a human donor in good health. Some libraries in this study had Jurkat cell RNA spiked in. The chain has TRBV2 and TRBJ2-5; D unresolved. The sequenced sample was naive CD8+ T cells from blood, with Jurkat cell RNA spiked in. As for subset: FACS-sorted CD8+CD4-CCR7+CD45RA+ naive T cells. Here the CDR3 DNA reads TGTGCCAGCAGTTTACTGGAAGAGGCCCAGTACTTC. Protein sequence: CASSLLEEAQYF.